This T cell receptor beta chain was captured in a study of blood T cell repertoires in COVID-19. Study as a whole: Some COVID-19 samples were acute and others convalescent; all came from the United States, Italy and Spain.

This clone was seen a single time. The CDR3 contains 15 residues. CDR1 is MNHEY, CDR2 SVGEGT, per germline. Between the trimmed V and J ends, which lost 1 base and 2 bases, there was a span of 9 bases. Under the authors' procedure: It was from reference gene primer amplification that nucleated cell counts were estimated. Generated by immunoSEQ multiplex PCR, the TCRdb table keeps only in-frame clones and is missing some. Clonal size and the V and J genes are those of that table, whereas D and trimming came from the DNA. Found here are about 150,000 clones, 85% to 90% of them singletons; the top ten hold about 15%.

The V and J genes are TRBV6-2 or TRBV6-3 and TRBJ2-4; a weak D match, TRBD1 (6 bases). The source is a woman in her thirties or forties with acute or convalescent COVID-19. The sequenced material came from peripheral blood. CDR3 nucleotide sequence: TGTGCCAGCAGTTACTTAAGGGGGTCCAAAAACATTCAGTACTTC. Translated: CASSYLRGSKNIQYF.